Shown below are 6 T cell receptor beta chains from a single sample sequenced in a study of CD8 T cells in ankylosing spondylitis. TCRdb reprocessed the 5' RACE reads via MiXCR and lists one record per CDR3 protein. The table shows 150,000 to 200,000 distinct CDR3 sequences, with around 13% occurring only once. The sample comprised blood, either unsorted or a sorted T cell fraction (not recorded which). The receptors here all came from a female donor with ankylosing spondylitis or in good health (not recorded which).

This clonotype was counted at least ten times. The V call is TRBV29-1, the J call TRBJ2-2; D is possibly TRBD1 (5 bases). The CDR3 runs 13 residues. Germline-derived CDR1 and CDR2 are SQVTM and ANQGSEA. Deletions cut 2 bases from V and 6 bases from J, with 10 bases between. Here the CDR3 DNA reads TGCAGCGTTGAACAGGACATATCCGGGGAGCTGTTTTTT. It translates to CSVEQDISGELFF.

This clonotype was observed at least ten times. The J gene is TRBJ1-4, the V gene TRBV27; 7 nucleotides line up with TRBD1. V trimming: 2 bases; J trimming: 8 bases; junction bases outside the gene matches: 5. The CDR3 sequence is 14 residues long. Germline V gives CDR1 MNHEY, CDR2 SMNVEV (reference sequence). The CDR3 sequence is CASSLDRAGEKLFF. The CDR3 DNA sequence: TGTGCCAGCAGTTTAGACAGGGCGGGGGAAAAACTGTTTTTT.

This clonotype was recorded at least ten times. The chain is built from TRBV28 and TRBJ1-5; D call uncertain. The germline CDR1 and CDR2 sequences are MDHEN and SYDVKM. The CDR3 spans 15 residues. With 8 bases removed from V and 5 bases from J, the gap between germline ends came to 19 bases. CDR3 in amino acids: CASDRSGRRDQPQHF. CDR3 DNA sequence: TGTGCCAGCGACCGGTCAGGAAGGCGGGATCAGCCCCAGCATTTT. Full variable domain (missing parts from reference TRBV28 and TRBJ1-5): DVKVTQSSRYLVKRTGEKVFLECVQDMDHENMFWYRQDPGLGLRLIYFSYDVKMKEKGDIPEGYSVSREKKERFSLILESASTNQTSMYLCASDRSGRRDQPQHFGDGTRLSIL.

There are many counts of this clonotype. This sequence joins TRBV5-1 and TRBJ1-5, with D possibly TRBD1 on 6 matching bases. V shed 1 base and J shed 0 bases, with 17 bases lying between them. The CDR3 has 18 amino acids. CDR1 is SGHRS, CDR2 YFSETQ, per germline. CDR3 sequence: CASSLYETGPYSNQPQHF. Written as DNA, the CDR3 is TGCGCCAGCAGCTTGTATGAGACAGGACCGTATAGCAATCAGCCCCAGCATTTT.

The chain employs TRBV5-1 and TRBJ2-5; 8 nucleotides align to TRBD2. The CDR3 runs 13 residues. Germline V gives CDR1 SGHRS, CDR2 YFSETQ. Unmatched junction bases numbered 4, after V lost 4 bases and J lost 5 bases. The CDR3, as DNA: TGCGCCAGCAGCCTAATAGCGGGGGAGACCCAGTACTTC. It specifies CASSLIAGETQYF. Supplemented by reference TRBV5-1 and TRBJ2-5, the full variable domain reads KAGVTQTPRYLIKTRGQQVTLSCSPISGHRSVSWYQQTPGQGLQFLFEYFSETQRNKGNFPGRFSGRQFSNSRSEMNVSTLELGDSALYLCASSLIAGETQYFGPGTRLLVL.

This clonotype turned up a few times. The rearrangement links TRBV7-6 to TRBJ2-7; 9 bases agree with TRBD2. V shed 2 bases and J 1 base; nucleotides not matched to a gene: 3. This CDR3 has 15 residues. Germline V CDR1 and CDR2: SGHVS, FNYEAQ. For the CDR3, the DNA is TGTGCCAGCAGCTTAAAGCTAGCGGGATCCTACGAGCAGTACTTC. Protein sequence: CASSLKLAGSYEQYF.